The 9 T cell receptor beta chains below all came from one sample that was sequenced in a study of post-analysis software for immune sequencing data. General study points: Five or six TRBV segments were significantly more frequent in patients than in controls. TRBV5-6, TRBV5-1 and TRBV20-1 were among these segments.

No antigen is known for these receptors. Presence of unique molecular identifiers characterized the TCR beta cDNA libraries. TCRdb reprocessed the PCR reads via MiXCR and lists one record per CDR3 protein. The sample includes some 700,000 distinct CDR3 sequences, around 60% of them seen just once. Source material: blood. These receptors were taken from a girl aged 2 to 10 with multiple sclerosis.

The rearrangement uses TRBV6-1 and TRBJ1-6; D is unresolved. Trimming left V 2 bases short and J 6 bases short, with 11 bases between. In germline, CDR1 is MNHNS, CDR2 SASEGT. This CDR3 spans 15 amino acids. The CDR3 loop reads CASSETRAANSPLHF. For the CDR3, the DNA is TGTGCCAGCAGTGAAACGAGGGCAGCTAATTCACCCCTCCACTTT.

The chain recombines TRBV6-1 with TRBJ1-1; a possible D gene is TRBD1 (6 bases). V was trimmed by 4 bases and J by 7 bases, leaving 19 bases between them. The CDR3 covers 15 residues. Germline lookup yields CDR1 MNHNS and CDR2 SASEGT. The CDR3 is CASSAWRGHSFEAFF. The CDR3 DNA reads as TGTGCCAGCAGTGCCTGGCGGGGGCACTCCTTTGAAGCTTTCTTT.

The chain employs TRBV5-1 and TRBJ2-3; a possible D gene is TRBD2 (5 bases). The CDR3 consists of 16 residues. V dropped 1 base and J dropped 10 bases, with 22 bases sitting between them. Germline CDR1 is SGHRS and CDR2 is YFSETQ. The CDR3 loop is CASSLYSDLAAGAQYF. The CDR3 region has the DNA TGCGCCAGCAGCTTGTATAGTGACCTAGCCGCAGGTGCGCAGTATTTT.

The chain joins TRBV29-1 to TRBJ2-5; maybe TRBD1 (6 bases). V was clipped by 8 bases and J by 2 bases, with 18 bases between them. The CDR3 contains 14 residues. Germline V gives CDR1 SQVTM, CDR2 ANQGSEA. For the CDR3, the DNA is TGCAGCTTAACCCCCCCAGGGGAGCAAGAGACCCAGTACTTC. Protein: CSLTPPGEQETQYF.

This chain joins TRBV6-5 and TRBJ2-3; D remains unclear. V shed 2 bases and J shed 3 bases, with 18 bases lying between them. The germline V gene has CDR1 MNHEY and CDR2 SVGAGI. The CDR3 covers 17 residues. The DNA of the CDR3 is TGTGCCAGCAGTTACCCCCAAAAGAGGAAAGGGACAGATACGCAGTATTTT. Its translation is CASSYPQKRKGTDTQYF.

This clonotype was picked up a small number of times. V usage is TRBV5-1 and J usage is TRBJ1-4; D gene ambiguous. This CDR3 region has 13 residues. Germline V gives CDR1 SGHRS, CDR2 YFSETQ. The germline V and J ends were trimmed by 2 bases and 7 bases, with 9 bases remaining between them. CDR3 sequence (DNA): TGCGCCAGCAGCTTCGGCTTCAGTGAAAAACTGTTTTTT. Encoded protein: CASSFGFSEKLFF.

The rearrangement uses TRBV29-1 and TRBJ2-1; 11 nucleotides line up with TRBD1. V was clipped by 7 bases and J by 2 bases; unmatched bases: 4. Germline-derived CDR1 and CDR2 are SQVTM and ANQGSEA. This CDR3 region has 14 residues. The CDR3 region has the DNA TGCAGCGACATGGACAGGGGGCCCTACAATGAGCAGTTCTTC. This encodes CSDMDRGPYNEQFF.

V usage is TRBV11-2 and J usage is TRBJ2-1; 8 nucleotides line up with TRBD2. The CDR3 is 18 residues long. CDR1 SGHAT and CDR2 FQNNGV come from the germline V gene. Germline trimming cut 5 bases from V and 7 bases from J; bases unmatched to any gene: 19. The CDR3 reads CASSMQPSGTSSGNEQFF. The CDR3 DNA reads TGTGCCAGCAGCATGCAACCCTCCGGGACTAGTTCAGGTAATGAGCAGTTCTTC. Variable domain in full (rest from reference TRBV11-2 and TRBJ2-1): EAGVAQSPRYKIIEKRQSVAFWCNPISGHATLYWYQQILGQGPKLLIQFQNNGVVDDSQLPKDRFSAERLKGVDSTLKIQPAKLEDSAVYLCASSMQPSGTSSGNEQFFGPGTRLTVL.

The gene calls are TRBV20-1 and TRBJ2-5; D gene ambiguous. Gene TRBJ2-7 matches the end of the DNA better, so the J call may be wrong. The CDR3 has 12 residues. Germline V gene sequence: CDR1 DFQATT, CDR2 SNEGSKA (reference sequence). The DNA for the CDR3 is TGCAGTGCTAGAGACGCAGGCCACGAGCAGTACTTC. This encodes CSARDAGHEQYF.